This T cell receptor (beta chain) was captured in a study of OX40 agonist ivuxolimab in advanced cancers. Study in general: Dose-escalation cases comprised hepatocellular carcinoma, melanoma, renal cell or head and neck cancer. Study findings and constraints: With doses of 0.1-3.0 mg/kg, partial responders showed among the lowest clonal expansion. By week 6 at 0.1 to 3.0 mg/kg, blood CD4+ and CD8+ T cells had expanded clonally.

The CDR3 is 16 amino acids. Germline V lookup: CDR1 MGHRA, CDR2 YSYEKL. Trimming at V came to 0 bases and at J to 7 bases, leaving 10 bases not matched to a gene. The repertoire was sequenced with immunoSEQ multiplex PCR; TCRdb's copy has only in-frame clones and lacks some. The top ten hold about 15% of the sample, which has about 45,000 clones, more than 80% seen once. About this clone itself: Its target is not known.

The TCR sequence derives from an adult with an advanced solid tumor such as melanoma, head and neck, liver or kidney cancer. The sequencing here drew on CD4+ or CD8+ T cells sorted from blood, taken in a trial of the OX40 agonist ivuxolimab. The chain couples TRBV4-1 to TRBJ2-7; TRBD2 agrees at 9 bases. The CDR3 spells CASSQDLLAGIEEQYF. The DNA of the CDR3 is TGCGCCAGCAGCCAAGACCTGCTAGCGGGGATTGAAGAGCAGTACTTC.